This T cell receptor beta chain was retrieved from a study of CD8 T cells in ankylosing spondylitis. The study, taken as a whole, reports: Reportedly, matched ankylosing spondylitis synovial fluid was significantly enriched for disease-linked clones. Typical of ankylosing spondylitis blood, it appeared, was a TCR beta motif of under 10 highly homologous variants. The disease-linked clones had a CD8+ phenotype and low blood frequencies.

Each CDR3 protein is one row after TCRdb ran MiXCR on the 5' RACE reads. Of some 220,000 distinct CDR3 sequences listed, 7% to 8% are singletons. This clonotype was seen many times. Its antigen remains unknown. CDR1 and CDR2 (germline): DFQATT, SNEGSKA (reference sequence). Trimming removed 7 bases from V and 6 bases from J; junction bases left unmatched: 15. The CDR3 extends over 15 amino acids. The chain recombines TRBV20-1 with TRBJ2-3; 8 nucleotides agree with TRBD1. The TCR sequence derives from a male donor with ankylosing spondylitis. Source material: blood, either unsorted or a sorted T cell fraction (not recorded which). The CDR3 loop reads CSVEGQEGTHDTQYF. CDR3 in DNA: TGCAGTGTTGAGGGACAGGAGGGAACACACGATACGCAGTATTTT.